This is a list of T cell receptor beta chains from one sample in a study of cytomegalovirus exposure and HLA in healthy donors. The table came from immunoSEQ multiplex PCR; TCRdb's copy has only in-frame clones and leaves some out. The sample's table shows tens of thousands of clones. The specimen sequenced was PBMCs. These receptor sequences come from a woman in her sixties in good health and CMV-seropositive. Each CDR3 is given with its conserved first and last residue. A D gene is named only where the DNA matches it firmly. Part of the rows lack a size; the others show once, few, many or a class for expanded clones.

D: NA; size: NA; J: TRBJ1-1; length: 15; V: TRBV11-3; CDR3: CASSLGSSVNTEAFF; DNA: TGTGCCAGCAGCTTAGGTAGTTCCGTGAACACTGAAGCTTTCTTT
D: NA; size: NA; J: TRBJ2-1; length: 14; V: TRBV2; CDR3: CASKGVLSDNEQFF; DNA: TGTGCCAGCAAGGGGGTTTTGTCGGACAATGAGCAGTTCTTC
D: TRBD1; size: NA; J: TRBJ2-1; length: 14; V: TRBV6-6; CDR3: CASSWTGSDNEQFF; DNA: TGTGCCAGCAGTTGGACAGGGTCGGACAATGAGCAGTTCTTC
D: NA; size: NA; J: TRBJ2-5; length: 14; V: TRBV6-1; CDR3: CASSVQGFGETQYF; DNA: TGTGCCAGCAGCGTACAGGGCTTCGGGGAGACCCAGTACTTC
D: TRBD2; size: NA; J: TRBJ2-2; length: 17; V: TRBV11-2; CDR3: CASHPTRGGGAAGELFF; DNA: TGTGCCAGTCACCCAACGCGGGGCGGGGGGGCCGCGGGGGAGCTGTTTTTT
D: TRBD1; size: NA; J: TRBJ1-2; length: 16; V: TRBV5-1; CDR3: CASSSQTGGEFYGYTF; DNA: TGCGCCAGCAGCTCACAGACAGGGGGGGAGTTTTATGGCTACACCTTC
D: NA; size: NA; J: TRBJ1-2; length: 12; V: TRBV6-5; CDR3: CASSSQAGGYTF; DNA: TGTGCCAGCAGTTCCCAGGCGGGGGGCTACACCTTC
D: NA; size: NA; J: TRBJ2-1; length: 14; V: TRBV11-3; CDR3: CASSTQGTDNEQFF; DNA: TGTGCCAGCAGCACTCAGGGGACCGACAATGAGCAGTTCTTC
D: TRBD1; size: NA; J: TRBJ2-7; length: 15; V: TRBV5-4; CDR3: CASSLLGQGAREQYF; DNA: TGTGCCAGCAGCTTGTTGGGACAGGGGGCAAGGGAGCAGTACTTC
D: NA; size: NA; J: TRBJ1-2; length: 14; V: TRBV6-5; CDR3: CASRRTASNYGYTF; DNA: TGTGCCAGCAGGAGGACAGCATCAAACTATGGCTACACCTTC
D: NA; size: NA; J: TRBJ1-2; length: 13; V: TRBV11-2; CDR3: CASSLAPGYGYTF; DNA: TGTGCCAGCAGCTTAGCGCCAGGGTATGGCTACACCTTC
D: NA; size: NA; J: TRBJ1-1; length: 12; V: TRBV19; CDR3: CASSKDLEGAFF; DNA: TGTGCCAGTAGTAAAGATTTGGAGGGGGCTTTCTTT
D: NA; size: NA; J: TRBJ2-3; length: 14; V: TRBV11-3; CDR3: CASSLGASTDTQYF; DNA: TGTGCCAGCAGCTTAGGAGCTAGCACAGATACGCAGTATTTT
D: TRBD1; size: NA; J: TRBJ1-2; length: 14; V: TRBV14; CDR3: CASSQVGQVYGYTF; DNA: TGTGCCAGCAGCCAAGTCGGACAGGTCTATGGCTACACCTTC
D: NA; size: NA; J: TRBJ2-2; length: 16; V: TRBV4-1; CDR3: CASSPRWGPNTGELFF; DNA: TGCGCCAGCAGCCCCCGCTGGGGCCCTAACACCGGGGAGCTGTTTTTT
D: NA; size: NA; J: TRBJ1-4; length: 14; V: TRBV6-5; CDR3: CASRDSATNEKLFF; DNA: TGTGCCAGCAGGGACAGTGCAACTAATGAAAAACTGTTTTTT
D: NA; size: NA; J: TRBJ2-7; length: 14; V: TRBV29-1; CDR3: CSVEGQESSYEQYF; DNA: TGCAGCGTTGAAGGACAGGAGAGCTCCTACGAGCAGTACTTC
D: TRBD2; size: NA; J: TRBJ2-7; length: 15; V: TRBV7-2; CDR3: CASSPSSGGGYEQYF; DNA: TGTGCCAGCAGCCCCTCGAGCGGGGGTGGGTACGAGCAGTACTTC
D: TRBD1; size: NA; J: TRBJ1-2; length: 19; V: TRBV28; CDR3: CASSLWSLGQGALSYGYTF; DNA: TGTGCCAGCAGTTTATGGAGTCTGGGACAGGGGGCGCTTAGCTATGGCTACACCTTC
D: NA; size: NA; J: TRBJ2-7; length: 16; V: TRBV11-2; CDR3: CASSLGWGRTAYEQYF; DNA: TGTGCCAGCAGCTTAGGATGGGGCCGGACAGCTTACGAGCAGTACTTC
D: NA; size: NA; J: TRBJ1-6; length: 17; V: TRBV28; CDR3: CASSPPMGGTYNSPLHF; DNA: TGTGCCAGCAGTCCCCCTATGGGGGGGACCTATAATTCACCCCTCCACTTT
D: TRBD1; size: NA; J: TRBJ1-5; length: 15; V: TRBV15; CDR3: CATSREQGVNQPQHF; DNA: TGTGCCACCAGCAGAGAACAGGGGGTCAATCAGCCCCAGCATTTT
D: TRBD2; size: NA; J: TRBJ2-1; length: 16; V: TRBV10-1; CDR3: CASSETLAGAYNEQFF; DNA: TGCGCCAGCAGTGAGACCCTAGCGGGGGCCTACAATGAGCAGTTCTTC
D: TRBD2; size: medium-sized; J: TRBJ2-1; length: 13; V: TRBV19; CDR3: CASTLSGGNEQFF; DNA: TGTGCCAGTACCCTTAGCGGGGGAAATGAGCAGTTCTTC